This is a list of T cell receptor beta chains from one sample in a study of blood T cell repertoires in COVID-19. Only in-frame clones appear in the TCRdb table, and some are missing; sequencing was by immunoSEQ multiplex PCR. Found here are hundreds of thousands of clones, about 85% of them singletons; the top ten hold 20%. The source material was peripheral blood. These receptors came from a man under 40 with active or convalescent COVID-19. The CDR3 runs from the conserved cysteine through the conserved F or W. D genes are given only for firm matches. Clone sizes are given selectively: once, few, many, or a class where the clone is expanded.

v_call	d_call	clone_size	j_call	cdr3_aa	cdr3_nt
TRBV12-3/TRBV12-4	.	.	TRBJ2-3	CASSFSGSDTQYF	TGTGCCAGCAGTTTTAGCGGAAGCGATACGCAGTATTTT
TRBV14	.	.	TRBJ2-7	CASSPSPVRVEQYF	TGTGCCAGCAGCCCCAGCCCGGTGAGGGTCGAGCAGTACTTC
TRBV4-3	TRBD2	.	TRBJ2-3	CASSSKPRTSEWDTQYF	TGCGCCAGCAGCTCGAAGCCCCGGACTAGCGAATGGGATACGCAGTATTTT
TRBV6-5	.	.	TRBJ1-1	CASSYAGSDTEAFF	TGTGCCAGCAGTTACGCAGGGTCGGACACTGAAGCTTTCTTT
TRBV12-5	.	.	TRBJ1-1	CASGLAGTGAEAFF	TGTGCTAGTGGTTTGGCAGGGACTGGGGCTGAAGCTTTCTTT
TRBV10-3	.	.	TRBJ2-3	CAISEGASTDTQYF	TGTGCCATCAGTGAGGGAGCGAGCACAGATACGCAGTATTTT
TRBV28	TRBD2	.	TRBJ2-7	CASSALGTSGGSYEQYF	TGTGCCAGCAGTGCTCTCGGGACTAGCGGGGGTTCCTACGAGCAGTACTTC
TRBV29-1	.	.	TRBJ1-1	CSALPNTEAFF	TGCAGCGCCCTACCAAACACTGAAGCTTTCTTT
TRBV2	TRBD2	.	TRBJ2-1	CASSPITLTSGSSYNEQFF	TGTGCCAGCAGTCCTATAACGTTGACTAGCGGTAGCTCCTACAATGAGCAGTTCTTC
TRBV29-1	.	once	TRBJ1-1	CSVVGRAGRAFF	TGCAGCGTTGTAGGAAGGGCAGGGAGGGCTTTCTTT
TRBV4-3	.	.	TRBJ1-6	CASSQEPGGHNSPLHF	TGCGCCAGCAGCCAAGAACCGGGGGGTCATAATTCACCCCTCCACTTT
TRBV19	.	.	TRBJ1-1	CASSIVGMGGPTEAFF	TGTGCCAGTAGTATAGTGGGCATGGGGGGTCCCACTGAAGCTTTCTTT
TRBV19	.	.	TRBJ2-3	CASTLRSGTDTQYF	TGTGCCAGTACCCTGAGGTCCGGCACAGATACGCAGTATTTT
TRBV7-8	TRBD2	.	TRBJ2-7	CASTPPLGAGGQYEQYF	TGTGCCAGCACCCCGCCTTTAGGAGCGGGAGGCCAGTACGAGCAGTACTTC
TRBV6-4	.	.	TRBJ1-6	CASSVELSPLHF	TGTGCCAGCAGTGTGGAGCTTTCACCCCTCCACTTT
TRBV11-2	.	few	TRBJ2-1	CASSLTGGANEQFF	TGTGCCAGCAGCCTAACGGGCGGGGCCAATGAGCAGTTCTTC
TRBV7-3	TRBD2	.	TRBJ2-3	CASSLSRLAGGQAADTQYF	TGTGCCAGCAGCTTATCCCGACTAGCGGGAGGGCAGGCGGCAGATACGCAGTATTTT
TRBV5-1	.	.	TRBJ2-1	CASTTSSYNEQFF	TGCGCCAGTACGACTAGCTCCTACAATGAGCAGTTCTTC
TRBV12-3/TRBV12-4	.	once	TRBJ2-2	CASSLPRGELFF	TGTGCCAGCAGTTTACCGCGCGGGGAGCTGTTTTTT
TRBV7-8	TRBD2	few	TRBJ2-1	CASSPDLAGAAGSNEQFF	TGTGCCAGCAGCCCTGACCTAGCGGGCGCGGCGGGAAGCAATGAGCAGTTCTTC
TRBV11-2	.	.	TRBJ1-2	CASSRIRSEARSHGYTF	TGTGCCAGCAGCCGCATCCGATCTGAGGCTCGAAGTCATGGCTACACCTTC
TRBV5-1	TRBD2	.	TRBJ2-7	CASSQSGSSYEQYF	TGCGCCAGCAGCCAGAGCGGGAGTTCATACGAGCAGTACTTC
TRBV5-1	TRBD1	.	TRBJ2-7	CASSLWDREYEQYF	TGCGCCAGCAGCTTGTGGGACAGGGAGTACGAGCAGTACTTC
TRBV20-1	.	once	TRBJ2-3	CSVGRTDTQYF	TGCAGTGTCGGTCGCACAGATACGCAGTATTTT
TRBV21-1	.	.	TRBJ1-1	CASTQGPRRQGGNTEAFF	TGTGCCAGCACCCAGGGCCCCCGCCGACAGGGTGGGAACACTGAAGCTTTCTTT
TRBV30	.	.	TRBJ1-5	CAWSVRGGGQPQHF	TGTGCCTGGAGTGTACGGGGGGGCGGCCAGCCCCAGCATTTT
TRBV24-1	.	.	TRBJ1-2	CATSAGGGGYTF	TGTGCCACCAGTGCGGGGGGAGGCGGCTACACCTTC
TRBV19	.	.	TRBJ1-5	CASSIVGGGNQPQHF	TGTGCCAGTAGTATCGTGGGGGGTGGCAATCAGCCCCAGCATTTT
TRBV2	.	.	TRBJ2-3	CASSDQGISTDTQYF	TGTGCCAGCAGTGATCAGGGGATCAGCACAGATACGCAGTATTTT
TRBV9	.	.	TRBJ2-2	CASSSGGGLAGELFF	TGTGCCAGCAGCTCGGGTGGGGGCCTGGCCGGGGAGCTGTTTTTT
TRBV30	TRBD1	.	TRBJ1-5	CAWSATGNNQPQHF	TGTGCCTGGAGTGCGACAGGGAACAATCAGCCCCAGCATTTT
TRBV12-3/TRBV12-4	.	.	TRBJ1-2	CASSLGHSQTF	TGTGCCAGCAGTCTGGGACACTCGCAGACCTTC
TRBV6-2/TRBV6-3	TRBD1	.	TRBJ2-7	CASSWPGTGYEQYF	TGTGCCAGCAGTTGGCCCGGGACAGGCTACGAGCAGTACTTC
TRBV2	.	.	TRBJ2-1	CASSEFVQEREFF	TGTGCCAGCAGTGAATTTGTCCAGGAAAGAGAGTTCTTC
TRBV10-2	.	.	TRBJ2-1	CASSDHSFSYNEQFF	TGCGCCAGCAGTGACCACAGCTTCTCCTACAATGAGCAGTTCTTC
TRBV24-1	TRBD1	.	TRBJ1-2	CATTQGENYGYTF	TGTGCCACGACTCAGGGGGAGAACTATGGCTACACCTTC
TRBV4-1	.	once	TRBJ2-7	CASSQTYGLQMEEQYF	TGCGCCAGCAGCCAAACATACGGACTCCAAATGGAGGAGCAGTACTTC
TRBV7-9	.	.	TRBJ1-1	CASSFTGQKGEAFF	TGTGCCAGCAGCTTTACAGGACAAAAAGGGGAAGCTTTCTTT
TRBV24-1	.	.	TRBJ1-5	CATSVGGQPQHF	TGTGCCACCAGTGTCGGAGGTCAGCCCCAGCATTTT
TRBV29-1	.	.	TRBJ2-7	CSVSGVYEQYF	TGCAGCGTGTCAGGGGTCTACGAGCAGTACTTC
TRBV7-6	.	.	TRBJ1-2	CASSLVTGGGFSYGYTF	TGTGCCAGCAGCTTAGTCACAGGCGGGGGGTTCTCGTATGGCTACACCTTC
TRBV4-3	TRBD1	.	TRBJ2-2	CASSRFGPAGTGAPGELFF	TGCGCCAGCAGCCGTTTTGGCCCTGCCGGGACAGGGGCGCCCGGGGAGCTGTTTTTT
TRBV4-1	TRBD2	.	TRBJ2-1	CASSQETSGGVNEQFF	TGCGCCAGCAGCCAAGAGACTAGCGGGGGGGTCAATGAGCAGTTCTTC
TRBV27	.	.	TRBJ2-5	CASSLGRVQETQYF	TGTGCCAGCAGTTTAGGCAGGGTCCAAGAGACCCAGTACTTC
TRBV25-1	TRBD2	.	TRBJ2-1	CASSESTGTSLLWSEQFF	TGTGCCAGCAGTGAATCCACGGGGACTAGCCTGTTGTGGAGTGAGCAGTTCTTC
TRBV9	.	.	TRBJ2-3	CASSPQFPGGTQYF	TGTGCCAGCAGCCCCCAGTTTCCGGGTGGTACGCAGTATTTT
TRBV5-4	TRBD2	.	TRBJ2-7	CASSPGLAGDPYEQYF	TGTGCCAGCAGCCCCGGACTAGCGGGAGACCCCTACGAGCAGTACTTC
TRBV11-2	TRBD2	.	TRBJ2-5	CASSLALGRGGETQYF	TGTGCCAGCAGCTTAGCCCTAGGGAGGGGCGGGGAGACCCAGTACTTC
TRBV5-6	.	.	TRBJ1-6	CASSLGHPNSPLHF	TGTGCCAGCAGCCTGGGACATCCCAATTCACCCCTCCACTTT
TRBV5-4	TRBD2	.	TRBJ2-3	CASSLGGLALTDTQYF	TGTGCCAGCAGCTTGGGGGGACTAGCCCTCACAGATACGCAGTATTTT
TRBV7-9	TRBD2	.	TRBJ2-1	CASSLSLAGGPSSYNEQFF	TGTGCCAGCAGCTTAAGCCTAGCGGGGGGTCCTAGCTCCTACAATGAGCAGTTCTTC
TRBV6-5	.	.	TRBJ2-1	CASSYSKGLHNEQFF	TGTGCCAGCAGTTACTCGAAGGGGCTCCACAATGAGCAGTTCTTC